These T cell receptor beta chains were read from a single sample in a study of blood T cell repertoires in COVID-19. Clones were sequenced by immunoSEQ multiplex PCR, and TCRdb holds only the in-frame ones, with some missing. Counted here are about 76,000 clones, more than 80% occurring once; the ten biggest clones make up 15% to 20%. Sequences were obtained from peripheral blood. The source of these receptors is a woman aged 60 to 75 with acute or convalescent COVID-19. Both conserved end residues are part of each CDR3. Fields, in order: D gene, J gene, V gene, clone size, CDR3 protein, CDR3 DNA. A D gene is named only where the DNA matches it firmly. For some rows the clone size is stated as once, few or many, or as a class when expanded; others skip it.

D: .; J: TRBJ1-5; V: TRBV4-2; size: few; CDR3: CASSQAGVNQPQHF; DNA: TGTGCCAGCAGCCAAGCAGGGGTCAATCAGCCCCAGCATTTT
D: TRBD1; J: TRBJ1-2; V: TRBV2; size: .; CDR3: CASRQGGDYGYTF; DNA: TGTGCCAGCCGACAGGGGGGCGACTATGGCTACACCTTC
D: .; J: TRBJ1-2; V: TRBV5-6; size: .; CDR3: CASSLAGANGYTF; DNA: TGTGCCAGCAGCTTGGCAGGGGCCAATGGCTACACCTTC
D: TRBD1; J: TRBJ2-3; V: TRBV24-1; size: .; CDR3: CATSLQGATDTQYF; DNA: TGTGCCACCAGCCTACAGGGGGCAACAGATACGCAGTATTTT
D: TRBD2; J: TRBJ2-2; V: TRBV5-1; size: .; CDR3: CASSELAGGPNTGELFF; DNA: TGCGCCAGCAGCGAGTTAGCGGGGGGTCCGAACACCGGGGAGCTGTTTTTT
D: TRBD1; J: TRBJ1-2; V: TRBV27; size: .; CDR3: CASSPLDRALYGYTF; DNA: TGTGCCAGCAGTCCATTGGACAGGGCCCTCTATGGCTACACCTTC
D: .; J: TRBJ2-7; V: TRBV21-1; size: .; CDR3: CASSNGSPFEQYF; DNA: TGTGCCAGCAGCAATGGGAGCCCGTTCGAGCAGTACTTC
D: TRBD1; J: TRBJ1-1; V: TRBV7-8; size: .; CDR3: CASRFQGDTEAFF; DNA: TGTGCCAGCAGATTTCAGGGGGACACTGAAGCTTTCTTT
D: .; J: TRBJ1-3; V: TRBV7-2; size: .; CDR3: CASSSRQDLGNTIYF; DNA: TGTGCCAGCAGCTCCCGACAGGACCTTGGAAACACCATATATTTT
D: TRBD1; J: TRBJ1-5; V: TRBV2; size: .; CDR3: CASGKGGRDQPQHF; DNA: TGTGCCAGCGGGAAAGGGGGCCGGGATCAGCCCCAGCATTTT
D: TRBD2; J: TRBJ2-1; V: TRBV5-4; size: .; CDR3: CASSPSGGAGYNEQFF; DNA: TGTGCCAGCAGCCCTAGCGGGGGGGCCGGCTACAATGAGCAGTTCTTC
D: .; J: TRBJ1-3; V: TRBV2; size: few; CDR3: CASGSRNSGNTIYF; DNA: TGTGCCAGCGGTTCTCGTAACTCGGGAAACACCATATATTTT
D: .; J: TRBJ1-1; V: TRBV7-9; size: few; CDR3: CASSLENRGAFF; DNA: TGTGCCAGCAGCCTAGAAAATCGAGGAGCTTTCTTT
D: .; J: TRBJ1-1; V: TRBV27; size: few; CDR3: CASKLRGAYAEAFF; DNA: TGTGCCAGCAAACTGCGGGGGGCATACGCTGAAGCTTTCTTT
D: .; J: TRBJ2-3; V: TRBV6-6; size: once; CDR3: CASSLGGDGQDTQYF; DNA: TGTGCCAGCAGCCTCGGCGGGGACGGCCAAGATACGCAGTATTTT
D: .; J: TRBJ1-2; V: TRBV18; size: .; CDR3: CASTKSAVSILGYTF; DNA: TGTGCCAGCACAAAAAGTGCAGTATCAATTCTTGGCTACACCTTC
D: .; J: TRBJ1-5; V: TRBV30; size: .; CDR3: CACPTTGIICQPQHF; DNA: TGTGCCTGTCCAACAACAGGGATAATCTGTCAGCCCCAGCATTTT
D: .; J: TRBJ1-4; V: TRBV6-5; size: .; CDR3: CASRLTAATNEKLFF; DNA: TGTGCCAGCAGGCTAACAGCCGCAACTAATGAAAAACTGTTTTTT
D: TRBD2; J: TRBJ2-5; V: TRBV27; size: .; CDR3: CASSFLGTIETQYF; DNA: TGTGCCAGCAGTTTCTTAGGGACTATCGAGACCCAGTACTTC
D: .; J: TRBJ2-5; V: TRBV7-9; size: .; CDR3: CASSYSQETQYF; DNA: TGTGCCAGCAGCTATTCGCAAGAGACCCAGTACTTC
D: TRBD1; J: TRBJ2-7; V: TRBV5-1; size: .; CDR3: CASSLETGSYEQYF; DNA: TGCGCCAGCAGCTTGGAGACAGGGAGTTACGAGCAGTACTTC
D: TRBD1; J: TRBJ2-5; V: TRBV18; size: .; CDR3: CASSPRQGAQETQYF; DNA: TGTGCCAGCTCACCCCGACAGGGGGCTCAAGAGACCCAGTACTTC
D: TRBD1; J: TRBJ2-5; V: TRBV3-1/TRBV3-2; size: .; CDR3: CASSPTGGGETQYF; DNA: TGTGCCAGCAGCCCAACAGGGGGCGGAGAGACCCAGTACTTC
D: .; J: TRBJ1-3; V: TRBV9; size: .; CDR3: CASSVEEGRTGNTIYF; DNA: TGTGCCAGCAGCGTAGAGGAGGGGAGAACTGGAAACACCATATATTTT
D: .; J: TRBJ1-5; V: TRBV15; size: few; CDR3: CATSRVSGNQPQHF; DNA: TGTGCCACCAGCAGAGTCTCCGGCAATCAGCCCCAGCATTTT
D: TRBD1; J: TRBJ1-4; V: TRBV7-8; size: few; CDR3: CASSLARQGEKLFF; DNA: TGTGCCAGCAGCTTAGCCCGACAGGGAGAAAAACTGTTTTTT
D: TRBD1; J: TRBJ2-7; V: TRBV3-1/TRBV3-2; size: .; CDR3: CASSPHGTGAWDEQYF; DNA: TGTGCCAGCAGCCCCCACGGGACAGGGGCTTGGGACGAGCAGTACTTC
D: .; J: TRBJ1-2; V: TRBV12-3/TRBV12-4; size: .; CDR3: CASSIGGGYGYTF; DNA: TGTGCCAGCAGTATAGGGGGGGGATATGGCTACACCTTC
D: .; J: TRBJ1-2; V: TRBV5-1; size: .; CDR3: CASSLAGEASGYTF; DNA: TGCGCCAGCAGCTTGGCCGGGGAGGCGAGCGGCTACACCTTC
D: TRBD1; J: TRBJ1-1; V: TRBV5-1; size: .; CDR3: CASSLARGKANTEAFF; DNA: TGCGCCAGCAGCTTGGCCAGGGGGAAAGCGAACACTGAAGCTTTCTTT
D: .; J: TRBJ2-5; V: TRBV27; size: few; CDR3: CASSFGPVETQYF; DNA: TGTGCCAGCAGTTTTGGCCCCGTTGAGACCCAGTACTTC
D: .; J: TRBJ1-2; V: TRBV5-8; size: once; CDR3: CASSSRNYGYTF; DNA: TGTGCCAGCAGCTCCCGGAACTATGGCTACACCTTC
D: .; J: TRBJ2-6; V: TRBV6-6; size: .; CDR3: CASSPRGPETGANVLTF; DNA: TGTGCCAGCAGTCCTCGCGGTCCGGAAACTGGGGCCAACGTCCTGACTTTC
D: TRBD1; J: TRBJ1-2; V: TRBV14; size: .; CDR3: CASSQSATGGGYTF; DNA: TGTGCCAGCAGCCAATCAGCCACAGGGGGTGGCTACACCTTC
D: TRBD1; J: TRBJ2-1; V: TRBV7-9; size: .; CDR3: CASSPSQGARYNEQFF; DNA: TGTGCCAGCAGCCCATCCCAGGGGGCGAGGTACAATGAGCAGTTCTTC
D: TRBD1; J: TRBJ2-2; V: TRBV6-5; size: .; CDR3: CASSRTGGHGELFF; DNA: TGTGCCAGCAGCCGGACAGGGGGCCACGGGGAGCTGTTTTTT
D: TRBD1; J: TRBJ2-7; V: TRBV10-3; size: once; CDR3: CAIRDRGQNYEQYF; DNA: TGTGCCATAAGGGACAGGGGGCAAAACTACGAGCAGTACTTC
D: .; J: TRBJ2-1; V: TRBV7-3; size: .; CDR3: CASSSRLVGNEQFF; DNA: TGTGCCAGCAGTTCTAGACTAGTTGGGAATGAGCAGTTCTTC
D: .; J: TRBJ2-1; V: TRBV27; size: .; CDR3: CASSLSSGGHNEQFF; DNA: TGTGCCAGCAGTTTATCAAGCGGTGGCCACAATGAGCAGTTCTTC
D: TRBD1; J: TRBJ2-7; V: TRBV29-1; size: .; CDR3: CSVELLQGATEEQYF; DNA: TGCAGCGTGGAACTCTTACAGGGGGCTACTGAGGAGCAGTACTTC
D: .; J: TRBJ1-6; V: TRBV6-5; size: .; CDR3: CASRPQPNSPLHF; DNA: TGTGCCAGCAGGCCACAGCCTAATTCACCCCTCCACTTT
D: .; J: TRBJ1-6; V: TRBV3-1/TRBV3-2; size: .; CDR3: CASSQGQDNSPLHF; DNA: TGTGCCAGCAGCCAAGGGCAGGATAATTCACCCCTCCACTTT
D: TRBD1; J: TRBJ2-7; V: TRBV5-4; size: .; CDR3: CASSPGTASFYEQYF; DNA: TGTGCCAGCAGCCCCGGGACAGCCTCATTCTACGAGCAGTACTTC
D: .; J: TRBJ2-5; V: TRBV4-1; size: .; CDR3: CASSQVPRSETQYF; DNA: TGCGCCAGCAGCCAAGTTCCCAGATCAGAGACCCAGTACTTC
D: TRBD1; J: TRBJ2-4; V: TRBV6-5; size: .; CDR3: CASSYSGQGAKNIQYF; DNA: TGTGCCAGCAGTTACTCTGGACAGGGTGCCAAAAACATTCAGTACTTC
D: .; J: TRBJ2-3; V: TRBV3-1/TRBV3-2; size: .; CDR3: CASSQDGQGTDTQYF; DNA: TGTGCCAGCAGCCAAGATGGCCAGGGCACAGATACGCAGTATTTT
D: TRBD1; J: TRBJ1-6; V: TRBV30; size: once; CDR3: CAWRTGAPLLWDSPLHF; DNA: TGTGCCTGGCGTACAGGGGCCCCACTCCTATGGGATTCACCCCTCCACTTT
D: .; J: TRBJ2-2; V: TRBV5-1; size: .; CDR3: CASSLRTASNTGELFF; DNA: TGCGCCAGCAGCCTCCGGACAGCCTCGAACACCGGGGAGCTGTTTTTT
D: TRBD2; J: TRBJ2-5; V: TRBV7-9; size: .; CDR3: CASSRGLAAQETQYF; DNA: TGTGCCAGCAGCCGCGGACTAGCCGCACAAGAGACCCAGTACTTC
D: TRBD2; J: TRBJ2-2; V: TRBV4-2; size: .; CDR3: CASSPESGGAENTGELFF; DNA: TGTGCCAGCAGCCCGGAAAGCGGGGGGGCCGAGAACACCGGGGAGCTGTTTTTT
D: .; J: TRBJ2-5; V: TRBV6-2/TRBV6-3; size: once; CDR3: CASSKRQGETQYF; DNA: TGTGCCAGCAGTAAACGTCAGGGGGAGACCCAGTACTTC
D: .; J: TRBJ1-5; V: TRBV24-1; size: .; CDR3: CATSDPYQPQHF; DNA: TGTGCCACCAGTGACCCCTACCAGCCCCAGCATTTT
D: .; J: TRBJ2-5; V: TRBV6-1; size: .; CDR3: CASSEALRGAAQETQYF; DNA: TGTGCCAGCAGTGAAGCGCTTCGGGGAGCGGCCCAAGAGACCCAGTACTTC